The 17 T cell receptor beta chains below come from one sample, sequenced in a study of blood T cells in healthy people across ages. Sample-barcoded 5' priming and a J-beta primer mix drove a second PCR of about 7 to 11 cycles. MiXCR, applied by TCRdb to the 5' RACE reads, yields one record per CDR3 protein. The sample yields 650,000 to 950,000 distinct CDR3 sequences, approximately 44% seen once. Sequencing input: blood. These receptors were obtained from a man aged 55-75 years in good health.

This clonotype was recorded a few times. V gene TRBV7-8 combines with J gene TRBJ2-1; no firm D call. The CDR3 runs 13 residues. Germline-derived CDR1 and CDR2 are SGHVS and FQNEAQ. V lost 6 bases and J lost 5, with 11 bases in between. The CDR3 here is CASSPEANNEQFF. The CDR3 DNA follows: TGTGCCAGCAGTCCCGAGGCGAACAATGAGCAGTTCTTC.

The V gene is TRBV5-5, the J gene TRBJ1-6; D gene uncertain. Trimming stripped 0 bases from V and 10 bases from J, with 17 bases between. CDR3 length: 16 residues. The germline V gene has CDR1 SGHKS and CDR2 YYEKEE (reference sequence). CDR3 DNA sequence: TGTGCCAGCAGCTTGGAATCGAGTCCGACTTGGTCACCCCTCCACTTT. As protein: CASSLESSPTWSPLHF.

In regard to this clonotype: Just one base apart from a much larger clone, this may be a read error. The CDR3 DNA sequence: TGTGCCAACACCTTTTTTCAGAAATACAATGAGCAGTTCTTC. Encoded protein: CANTFFQKYNEQFF. The V and J genes are TRBV7-9 and TRBJ2-1; no definite D call. This CDR3 region has 14 residues. Between the trimmed V and J ends, which lost 10 bases and 4 bases, there was a span of 17 bases. The germline CDR1 and CDR2 sequences are SEHNR and FQNEAQ (reference sequence).

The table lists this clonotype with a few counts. The CDR3 DNA reads as TGCGCCAGCAGCAACGGGGGTTCCTACAATGAGCAGTTCTTC. Its protein is CASSNGGSYNEQFF. The chain has TRBV5-1 and TRBJ2-1; a possible D gene is TRBD2 (6 bases). This CDR3 spans 14 amino acids. From germline, CDR1 is SGHRS and CDR2 YFSETQ. V lost 4 bases to trimming and J lost 1 base, with 9 bases between them. Combining the CDR3 with reference TRBV5-1 and TRBJ2-1 gives the whole variable domain KAGVTQTPRYLIKTRGQQVTLSCSPISGHRSVSWYQQTPGQGLQFLFEYFSETQRNKGNFPGRFSGRQFSNSRSEMNVSTLELGDSALYLCASSNGGSYNEQFFGPGTRLTVL.

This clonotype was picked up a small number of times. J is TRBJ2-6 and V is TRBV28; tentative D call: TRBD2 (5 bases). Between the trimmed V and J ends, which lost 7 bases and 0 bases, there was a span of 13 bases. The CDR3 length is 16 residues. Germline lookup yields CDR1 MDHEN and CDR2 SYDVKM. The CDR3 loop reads CASTTGLSSGANVLTF. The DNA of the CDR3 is TGTGCCAGCACCACCGGACTGTCCTCTGGGGCCAACGTCCTGACTTTC.

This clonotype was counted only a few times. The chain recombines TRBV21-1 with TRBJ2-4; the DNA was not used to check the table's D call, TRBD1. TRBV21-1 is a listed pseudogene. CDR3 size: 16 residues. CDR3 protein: CASSRWGARAKNIQYF. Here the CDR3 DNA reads TGTGCCAGCAGCCGATGGGGGGCGCGGGCCAAAAACATTCAGTACTTC.

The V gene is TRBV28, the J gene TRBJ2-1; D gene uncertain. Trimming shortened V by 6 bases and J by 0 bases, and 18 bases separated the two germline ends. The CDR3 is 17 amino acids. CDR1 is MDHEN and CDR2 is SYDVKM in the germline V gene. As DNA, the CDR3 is TGTGCCAGCAGCACCAAGATGGGCAGGATCTCCTACAATGAGCAGTTCTTC. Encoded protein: CASSTKMGRISYNEQFF.

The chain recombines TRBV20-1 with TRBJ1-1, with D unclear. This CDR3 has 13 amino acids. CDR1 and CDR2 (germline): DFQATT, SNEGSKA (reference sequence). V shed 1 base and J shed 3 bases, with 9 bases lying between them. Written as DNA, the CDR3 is TGCAGTGCTAGAGTACAGTGGGACACTGAAGCTTTCTTT. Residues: CSARVQWDTEAFF.

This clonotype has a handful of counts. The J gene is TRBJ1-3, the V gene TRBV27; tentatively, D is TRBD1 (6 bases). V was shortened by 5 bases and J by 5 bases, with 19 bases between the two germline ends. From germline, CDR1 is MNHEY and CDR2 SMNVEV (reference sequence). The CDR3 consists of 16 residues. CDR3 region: CASSRGSGGRRNTIYF. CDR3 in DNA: TGTGCCAGCAGTCGAGGATCGGGGGGGCGCAGAAACACCATATATTTT.

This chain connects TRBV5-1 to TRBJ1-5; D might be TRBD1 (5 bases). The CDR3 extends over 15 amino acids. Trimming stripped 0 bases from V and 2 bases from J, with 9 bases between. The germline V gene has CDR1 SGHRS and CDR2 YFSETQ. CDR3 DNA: TGCGCCAGCAGCTTGGCCCCGGGGGGCAATCAGCCCCAGCATTTT. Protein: CASSLAPGGNQPQHF.

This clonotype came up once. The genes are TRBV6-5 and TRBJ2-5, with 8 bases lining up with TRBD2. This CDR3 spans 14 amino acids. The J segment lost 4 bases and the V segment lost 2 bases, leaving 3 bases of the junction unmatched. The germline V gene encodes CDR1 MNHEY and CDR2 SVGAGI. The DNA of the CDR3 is TGTGCCAGCAGTTACCGACGGGGGGGAGAGACCCAGTACTTC. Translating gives CASSYRRGGETQYF.

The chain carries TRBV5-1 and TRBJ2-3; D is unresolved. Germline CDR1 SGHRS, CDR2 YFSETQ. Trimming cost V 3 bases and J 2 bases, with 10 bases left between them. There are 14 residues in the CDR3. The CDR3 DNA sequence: TGCGCCAGCAGCTCCGAAGGCACCACAGATACGCAGTATTTT. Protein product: CASSSEGTTDTQYF.

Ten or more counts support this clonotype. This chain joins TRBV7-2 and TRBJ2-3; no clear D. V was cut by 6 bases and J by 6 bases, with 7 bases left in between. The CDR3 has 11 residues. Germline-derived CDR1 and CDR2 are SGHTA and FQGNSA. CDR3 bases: TGTGCCAGCAGGTCAACGGATACGCAGTATTTT. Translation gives CASRSTDTQYF.

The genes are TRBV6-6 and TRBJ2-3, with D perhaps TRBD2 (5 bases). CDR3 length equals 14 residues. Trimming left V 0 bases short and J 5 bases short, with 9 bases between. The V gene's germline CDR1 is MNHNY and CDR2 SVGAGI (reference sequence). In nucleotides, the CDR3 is TGTGCCAGCAGTTACTCTAGCGAGTTAGATACGCAGTATTTT. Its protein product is CASSYSSELDTQYF.

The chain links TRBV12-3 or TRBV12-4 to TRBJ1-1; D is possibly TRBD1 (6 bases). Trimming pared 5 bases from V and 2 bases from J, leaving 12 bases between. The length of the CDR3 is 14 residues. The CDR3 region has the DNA TGTGCCAGCAGTGTTAGAGGGGGAAACACTGAAGCTTTCTTT. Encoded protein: CASSVRGGNTEAFF.

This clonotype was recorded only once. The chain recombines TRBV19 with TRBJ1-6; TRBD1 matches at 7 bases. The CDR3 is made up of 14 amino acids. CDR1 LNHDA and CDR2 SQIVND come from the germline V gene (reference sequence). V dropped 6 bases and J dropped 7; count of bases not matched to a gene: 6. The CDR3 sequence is CASRWDRANSPLHF. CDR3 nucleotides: TGTGCCAGTAGGTGGGACAGAGCGAATTCACCCCTCCACTTT. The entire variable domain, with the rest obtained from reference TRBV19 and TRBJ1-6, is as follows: DGGITQSPKYLFRKEGQNVTLSCEQNLNHDAMYWYRQDPGQGLRLIYYSQIVNDFQKGDIAEGYSVSREKKESFPLTVTSAQKNPTAFYLCASRWDRANSPLHFGNGTRLTVT.

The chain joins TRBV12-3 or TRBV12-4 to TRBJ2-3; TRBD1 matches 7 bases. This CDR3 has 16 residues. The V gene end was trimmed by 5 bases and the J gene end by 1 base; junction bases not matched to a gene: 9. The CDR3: CASSLWGTGGTDTQYF. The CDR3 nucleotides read TGTGCCAGCAGTCTATGGGGTACAGGGGGCACAGATACGCAGTATTTT.